These T cell receptor beta chains were read from a single sample in a study of CD8 T cells in Susac syndrome. Via MiXCR, TCRdb re-called the immunoSEQ multiplex PCR reads, giving one row per CDR3 protein. The sample has over 80,000 distinct CDR3 sequences, just under 95% seen once; the top ten hold around 0.32%. The source material was CD8+ T cells from PBMCs. These receptors were obtained from a human donor in good health. Each CDR3 is given with its conserved first and last residue. Fields, in order: CDR3 length, V gene, J gene, D gene, clone size, CDR3 protein, CDR3 DNA. D genes are given only for firm matches. Size is omitted from some rows. Given values are once, few, many or a class for expanded clones.

>16|TRBV7-3|TRBJ2-5|-|-
CASSSNERIGGETQYF
TGTGCCAGCAGCTCTAACGAGAGAATCGGAGGAGAGACCCAGTACTTC
>14|TRBV7-9|TRBJ1-1|-|once
CASSPSTAVDGAFF
TGTGCCAGCAGCCCATCGACAGCCGTAGATGGCGCTTTCTTT
>14|TRBV20-1|TRBJ2-7|-|-
CSARNRERVYEQYF
TGCAGTGCAAGAAACAGGGAACGGGTCTACGAGCAGTACTTC
>13|TRBV6-6|TRBJ1-2|-|-
CASSSLGSYGYTF
TGTGCCAGCAGTTCCTTAGGTAGCTATGGCTACACCTTC
>13|TRBV5-4|TRBJ2-4|-|few
CASSLRGENIQYF
TGTGCCAGCAGCTTGAGAGGGGAAAACATTCAGTACTTC
>16|TRBV6-2/TRBV6-3|TRBJ2-3|TRBD2|-
CASSPPLADSTDTQYF
TGTGCCAGCAGTCCTCCCCTAGCGGATAGCACAGATACGCAGTATTTT
>14|TRBV4-1|TRBJ2-7|-|-
CASSSPGHPYEQYF
TGCGCCAGCAGTTCTCCGGGACACCCCTACGAGCAGTACTTC
>11|TRBV7-8|TRBJ2-5|TRBD2|few
CASSLRGSQYF
TGTGCCAGCAGCTTGCGGGGGTCCCAGTACTTC
>18|TRBV20-1|TRBJ1-6|-|-
CSARDISGRSSYNSPLHF
TGCAGTGCTAGAGATATTAGTGGTAGGAGCTCCTATAATTCACCCCTCCACTTT
>13|TRBV5-6|TRBJ2-2|-|-
CASSLGGGGELFF
TGTGCCAGCAGCTTGGGAGGAGGCGGGGAGCTGTTTTTT
>16|TRBV3-1|TRBJ2-2|-|-
CASSQVSQEGTGELFF
TGTGCCAGCAGCCAAGTATCACAGGAGGGCACCGGGGAGCTGTTTTTT
>15|TRBV5-6|TRBJ2-4|TRBD1|-
CASSRTGFLTDIQYF
TGTGCCAGCAGCCGGACAGGGTTTCTTACGGACATTCAGTACTTC
>16|TRBV5-5|TRBJ2-2|-|-
CASSPRGGFGTGELFF
TGTGCCAGCAGCCCGCGAGGTGGTTTCGGCACCGGGGAGCTGTTTTTT
>13|TRBV7-2|TRBJ2-7|-|-
CASSLTDIYEQYF
TGTGCCAGCAGCTTAACTGACATCTACGAGCAGTACTTC
>14|TRBV5-6|TRBJ1-1|TRBD1|-
CASTLGTGMAEAFF
TGTGCCAGCACCTTGGGGACAGGGATGGCTGAAGCTTTCTTT
>14|TRBV9|TRBJ1-1|-|-
CASSVAGANTEAFF
TGTGCCAGCAGCGTAGCAGGAGCGAACACTGAAGCTTTCTTT
>16|TRBV20-1|TRBJ2-7|TRBD1|-
CSARDLQGHSSYEQYF
TGCAGTGCTAGAGACTTACAGGGGCATAGCTCCTACGAGCAGTACTTC
>14|TRBV9|TRBJ2-1|-|-
CASSVESRWDEQFF
TGTGCCAGCAGCGTAGAGAGTAGATGGGATGAGCAGTTCTTC
>14|TRBV9|TRBJ2-5|-|-
CASSVPDSQETQYF
TGTGCCAGCAGCGTCCCGGACTCGCAAGAGACCCAGTACTTC
>12|TRBV15|TRBJ2-7|-|-
CATSRDVTEQYF
TGTGCCACCAGCAGAGATGTGACTGAGCAGTACTTC
>17|TRBV9|TRBJ2-3|TRBD1|-
CASSPYSGTGVADTQYF
TGTGCCAGCAGCCCATATTCCGGGACAGGGGTCGCAGATACGCAGTATTTT
>15|TRBV20-1|TRBJ2-5|TRBD2|-
CSVWGSGGDQETQYF
TGCAGTGTGTGGGGTAGCGGGGGAGACCAAGAGACCCAGTACTTC
>16|TRBV6-5|TRBJ2-7|-|-
CASSYSAGISSYEQYF
TGTGCCAGCAGTTACTCGGCAGGGATAAGCTCCTACGAGCAGTACTTC
>15|TRBV19|TRBJ2-1|TRBD2|-
CASRTSGGPYNEQFF
TGTGCCAGTAGGACTAGCGGGGGCCCATACAATGAGCAGTTCTTC
>14|TRBV29-1|TRBJ2-5|-|-
CSVEPPQGRETQYF
TGCAGCGTTGAACCCCCGCAGGGCCGAGAGACCCAGTACTTC
>14|TRBV5-4|TRBJ2-2|TRBD1|once
CASTGTGVSGELFF
TGTGCCAGCACCGGGACAGGGGTTTCCGGGGAGCTGTTTTTT
>14|TRBV7-3|TRBJ2-3|-|-
CASSLAAGGDTQYF
TGTGCCAGCAGTCTGGCGGCCGGCGGAGATACGCAGTATTTT
>18|TRBV11-3|TRBJ1-5|-|-
CASSPNPWREDSNQPQHF
TGTGCCAGCAGCCCAAACCCCTGGAGAGAAGATAGCAATCAGCCCCAGCATTTT
>15|TRBV7-9|TRBJ2-7|-|-
CASSLGSGRRNEQYF
TGTGCCAGCAGCTTAGGATCAGGGAGGAGGAACGAGCAGTACTTC
>12|TRBV29-1|TRBJ2-2|TRBD1|-
CSVGTGTGELFF
TGCAGCGTTGGGACAGGGACCGGGGAGCTGTTTTTT
>14|TRBV7-9|TRBJ2-5|-|-
CASSLLSFQETQYF
TGTGCCAGCAGCTTGCTTTCCTTCCAAGAGACCCAGTACTTC